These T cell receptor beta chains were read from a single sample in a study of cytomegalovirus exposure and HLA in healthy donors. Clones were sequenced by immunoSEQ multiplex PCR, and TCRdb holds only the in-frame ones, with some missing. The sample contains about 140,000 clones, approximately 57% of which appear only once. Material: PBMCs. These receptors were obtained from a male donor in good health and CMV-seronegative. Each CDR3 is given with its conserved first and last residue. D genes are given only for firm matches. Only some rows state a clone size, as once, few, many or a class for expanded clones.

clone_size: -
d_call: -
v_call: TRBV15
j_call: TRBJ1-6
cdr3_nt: TGTGCCACCAGCAGGGGCGAGAATTCACCCCTCCACTTT
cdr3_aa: CATSRGENSPLHF

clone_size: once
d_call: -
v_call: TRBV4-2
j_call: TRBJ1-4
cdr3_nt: TGTGCCAGCAGCCAAGTCGCGGACAGTTATGAAAAACTGTTTTTT
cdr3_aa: CASSQVADSYEKLFF

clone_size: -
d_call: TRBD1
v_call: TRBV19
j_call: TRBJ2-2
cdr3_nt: TGTGCCAGTAGAACCGGGACAGGGGGTTCCGGGGAGCTGTTTTTT
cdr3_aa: CASRTGTGGSGELFF

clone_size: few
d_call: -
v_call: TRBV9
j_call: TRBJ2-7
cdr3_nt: TGTGCCAGCAGCCTCGGGGGTGGGGCTTACGAGCAGTACTTC
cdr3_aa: CASSLGGGAYEQYF

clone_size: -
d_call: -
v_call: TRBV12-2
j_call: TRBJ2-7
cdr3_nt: TGTGCAAGTCGCTTAAAGGGACAGGTCTCCTACGAGCAGTACTTC
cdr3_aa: CASRLKGQVSYEQYF

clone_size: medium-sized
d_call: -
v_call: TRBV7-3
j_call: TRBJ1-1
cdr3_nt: TGTGCCAGCAGTACCGGGCAGGGGAACACTGAAGCTTTCTTT
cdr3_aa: CASSTGQGNTEAFF

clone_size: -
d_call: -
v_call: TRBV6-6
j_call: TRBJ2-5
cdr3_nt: TGTGCCAGCAGTTACTCGACAGCCCAAGAGACCCAGTACTTC
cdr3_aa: CASSYSTAQETQYF

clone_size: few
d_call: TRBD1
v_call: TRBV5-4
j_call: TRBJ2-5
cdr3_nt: TGTGCCAGCAGCCCAGGGGACAGCCGCCAAGAGACCCAGTACTTC
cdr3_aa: CASSPGDSRQETQYF

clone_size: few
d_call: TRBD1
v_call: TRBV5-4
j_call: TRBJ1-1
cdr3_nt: TGTGCCAGCAGCCCACGAGGGGGCCAGAACACTGAAGCTTTCTTT
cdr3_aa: CASSPRGGQNTEAFF

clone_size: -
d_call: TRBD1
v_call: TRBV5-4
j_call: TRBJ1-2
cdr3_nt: TGTGCCAGCAGCTCACTACAGGGGGCCGGCTACACCTTC
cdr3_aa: CASSSLQGAGYTF

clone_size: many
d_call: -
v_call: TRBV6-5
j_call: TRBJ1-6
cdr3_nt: TGTGCCAGCAGTTACAAACCGAGCTCCTATAATTCACCCCTCCACTTT
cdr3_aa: CASSYKPSSYNSPLHF

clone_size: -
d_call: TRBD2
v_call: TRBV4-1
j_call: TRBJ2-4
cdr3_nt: TGCGCCAGCAGCCAAGACCGATCGACTAGCGGGGGGACTCTAGGCAAAAACATTCAGTACTTC
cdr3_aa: CASSQDRSTSGGTLGKNIQYF

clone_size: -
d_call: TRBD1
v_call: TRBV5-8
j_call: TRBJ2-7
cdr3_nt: TGTGCCAGCAGCTACCGGGACAGGGGCCCCCGCACCTCCTACGAGCAGTACTTC
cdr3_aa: CASSYRDRGPRTSYEQYF